This is a list of T cell receptor beta chains from one sample in a study of blood T cell repertoires in COVID-19. The assay was immunoSEQ multiplex PCR, and TCRdb's table has in-frame clones only and misses some. Among some 210,000 clones listed, 81% were seen once. The sequencing sample was made of PBMCs or T cells enriched from blood (not recorded which). These receptors originate from a woman aged 50 to 60 with acute COVID-19. Both conserved end residues are part of each CDR3. The D gene is left open where the match is weak. Where a row states a size, it is once, few, many or the class of an expanded clone; other rows omit it.

D	size	V	J	DNA	CDR3
-	-	TRBV7-2	TRBJ1-5	TGTGCCAGCAGCCCCACGGGGGGGGGCAATCAGCCCCAGCATTTT	CASSPTGGGNQPQHF
TRBD1	-	TRBV19	TRBJ1-5	TGTGCCAGTAGTATGGACAGGAATCAGCCCCAGCATTTT	CASSMDRNQPQHF
-	-	TRBV15	TRBJ2-3	TGTGCCACCAGCAGAGGCCGGGACATCTTCACCCGCACAGATACGCAGTATTTT	CATSRGRDIFTRTDTQYF
TRBD1	once	TRBV12-5	TRBJ2-7	TGTGCTAGTGCTAGGGGGCTCGGCTACGAGCAGTACTTC	CASARGLGYEQYF
TRBD1	-	TRBV10-1	TRBJ2-7	TGCGCCAGCACCGATGGACAGGGATCCTTTTTTTCTGGCGAGCAGTACTTC	CASTDGQGSFFSGEQYF
TRBD2	-	TRBV14	TRBJ2-5	TGTGCCAGCAGCCAAGTCAGATTAAGCGGGAGGGAGACCCAGTACTTC	CASSQVRLSGRETQYF
TRBD1	-	TRBV2	TRBJ1-5	TGTGCCAGCAAGATCGACAGGGGGCTGAATCAGCCCCAGCATTTT	CASKIDRGLNQPQHF
-	-	TRBV21-1	TRBJ1-5	TGTGCCAGCAGACGGCCGGGGGTCATAAGCAATCAGCCCCAGCATTTT	CASRRPGVISNQPQHF
-	once	TRBV9	TRBJ2-1	TGTGCCAGCAGCGTAACGGGAAATGAGCAGTTCTTC	CASSVTGNEQFF
-	once	TRBV19	TRBJ1-2	TGTGCCAGTAGTAAACAGGGATTTAACTATGGCTACACCTTC	CASSKQGFNYGYTF
-	-	TRBV18	TRBJ1-6	TGTGCCAGCTCAGATTATGGCTCCTCACCCCTCCACTTT	CASSDYGSSPLHF
TRBD1	-	TRBV7-3	TRBJ2-1	TGTGCCAGCAGCTTATGGGGGGACAGGGGCTACAATGAGCAGTTCTTC	CASSLWGDRGYNEQFF
-	-	TRBV6-2/TRBV6-3	TRBJ2-1	TGTGCCAGCAGTCTAAGTGTGTTTAGCTCCTACAATGAGCAGTTCTTC	CASSLSVFSSYNEQFF
-	-	TRBV2	TRBJ2-2	TGTGCCAGCACCGGAGGAAGTGACGGCGGGGAGCTGTTTTTT	CASTGGSDGGELFF